This T cell receptor beta chain was identified during a study of blood T cell repertoires in COVID-19. At the level of the study: Collection of acute and convalescent COVID-19 samples took place in the United States, Italy and Spain. T cells, B-cell-depleted T cells, or PBMCs provided the cDNA or gDNA that served as material.

Original analysis: Amplification with reference gene primers provided the estimates of nucleated cell counts. Sequencing used immunoSEQ multiplex PCR; TCRdb keeps in-frame clones, though not all of them. The V and J calls and clone size are taken from that table; D and trimming were inferred from the DNA. Here the sample spans 100,000 to 150,000 clones, about 90% being singletons. The germline gives CDR1 SGHAT, CDR2 FQNNGV. CDR3 length: 14 amino acids. V lost 3 bases, J lost 6 bases, and 13 bases lay in between. Sequencing was done on a sample of peripheral blood. The origin of this receptor is a woman in her sixties with acute or convalescent COVID-19. This rearrangement joins TRBV11-2 to TRBJ2-3, with D maybe TRBD2 (6 bases). CDR3: CASSFGGRLDTQYF. The CDR3 coding sequence is TGTGCCAGCAGCTTTGGTGGGAGGCTGGATACGCAGTATTTT.